The T cell receptor beta chain under discussion was sequenced for a study of CXCR3-negative and CXCR3-positive naive CD8 T cells. General study results and limits: Naive subsets expressed similar surface CD5; TRB CDR3 features served to infer TCR strength. Memory, not naive, CXCR3-negative and CXCR3-positive cells differed in TRBV-TRBJ usage. For CXCR3-positive naive cells, TRB CDR3s were more hydrophobic than those of CXCR3-negative naive cells.

The authors made the TRB cDNA libraries by 5' RACE using UMI labels. After re-calling the 5' RACE reads, TCRdb lists one entry per CDR3 protein, DNA absent. Across 120,000 or so distinct CDR3 sequences, the top ten clones capture 0.5% to 0.75% of the sample. Of note for this clonotype: The antigen is not known.

The sequenced sample consisted of naive CXCR3+ CD8+ T cells from blood. Subset indicated: CD45RO-CCR7+CD27+CD95- naive CD8+ T cells expressing CXCR3 (TNR3+). The source is a human donor in good health. Some clones in this sample may be carry-over from other donors' samples.

The CDR3 spells CASRPPLTRGSSSGANVLTF. V and J are TRBV12-3 or TRBV12-4 and TRBJ2-6; absent DNA, TCRdb's TRBD2 call cannot be checked. The CDR3 sequence is 20 residues long.